These 10 T cell receptor beta chains came from one sample sequenced in a study of shared clonotypes between healthy human individuals. Repertoires were generated with immunoSEQ multiplex PCR, while TCRdb's copy carries only in-frame clones and drops some. The sample includes about 1 million clones, under 80% of them seen just once. The specimen sequenced was memory CD4+ T cells sorted from blood. The subset here: CD45RA-negative fraction. The receptor set was obtained from a man aged 18-30 years in good health.

The rearrangement links TRBV5-1 to TRBJ1-6, with D tentatively TRBD1 (6 bases). V lost 5 bases, J lost 5 bases, and 17 bases lay in between. The CDR3 extends over 16 amino acids. CDR1 SGHRS and CDR2 YFSETQ come from the germline V gene. DNA of the CDR3: TGCGCCAGCAGTCGCGTGATGGGGGCGGATAATTCACCCCTCCACTTT. Encoded protein: CASSRVMGADNSPLHF.

This chain uses TRBV19 with TRBJ2-3; possibly TRBD2 for D (6 bases). V was pared by 3 bases and J by 2 bases, with 18 bases between. CDR1 is LNHDA and CDR2 is SQIVND in the germline V gene (reference sequence). This CDR3 spans 17 amino acids. The chain's CDR3 is CASSMVGGVGATDTQYF. As DNA, the CDR3 is TGTGCCAGTAGTATGGTAGGAGGGGTTGGCGCCACAGATACGCAGTATTTT.

The chain has TRBV10-3 and TRBJ1-2; D unclear. The CDR3 is 11 residues long. Germline V gene lookup returns CDR1 ENHRY and CDR2 SYGVKD. Between the trimmed V and J ends, which lost 3 bases and 9 bases, there was a span of 8 bases. In nucleotides, the CDR3 is TGTGCCATCAGTGACGGGGAGAGCTACACCTTC. As protein: CAISDGESYTF.

This chain uses TRBV29-1 with TRBJ2-3, with 10 nucleotides matching TRBD2. Germline V gene data show CDR1 as SQVTM and CDR2 as ANQGSEA. V was pared by 6 bases and J by 4 bases, with 4 bases of the junction left unmatched. The CDR3 totals 13 residues. The CDR3 is CSVISGGADTQYF. CDR3 bases: TGCAGCGTGATCAGCGGGGGGGCAGATACGCAGTATTTT.

This clone has a handful of counts. Other nucleotide sequences from this sample produce the same CDR3. The V call is TRBV2, the J call TRBJ2-7, with D unclear. The CDR3 runs to 12 residues. Trimming cost V 8 bases and J 1 base, with 9 bases left between them. Germline V lookup: CDR1 SNHLY, CDR2 FYNNEI. In DNA, the CDR3 is TGTGCCAGCTCGAGCCAGTCCTACGAGCAGTACTTC. It is translated as CASSSQSYEQYF.

This rearrangement joins TRBV4-3 to TRBJ2-7; 8 bases agree with TRBD1. This CDR3 spans 14 amino acids. Germline V gene sequence: CDR1 LGHNA, CDR2 YSLEER. The V and J ends lost 4 bases and 1 base, in that order; junction bases with no gene match: 3. Written as DNA, the CDR3 is TGCGCCAGCAGCCTCTACAGGGGGTCCTACGAGCAGTACTTC. Its translation: CASSLYRGSYEQYF.

The CDR3 DNA is TGCGCCAGCAGCCAAGATCAGACGCAGGGCGGTAGGAGCTATGGCTACACCTTC. Its protein product is CASSQDQTQGGRSYGYTF. The chain uses TRBV4-1 and TRBJ1-2, with a possible D match to TRBD1 (5 bases). V shed 0 bases and J shed 4 bases, with 21 bases lying between them. Germline assignment: CDR1 MGHRA and CDR2 YSYEKL. This CDR3 is built from 18 residues.

The CDR3 bases are TGTGCCACTTCGCGTACGTTACAGAACACTGAAGCTTTCTTT. This sequence encodes CATSRTLQNTEAFF. The chain links TRBV19 to TRBJ1-1; D is ambiguous. The CDR3 runs to 14 residues. The germline V gene encodes CDR1 LNHDA and CDR2 SQIVND (reference sequence). V shed 10 bases and J shed 1 base, with 16 bases lying between them.

The CDR3 sequence: CASSTETGELFF. CDR3 nucleotides: TGCGCCAGCAGTACCGAAACCGGGGAGCTGTTTTTT. The V and J genes are TRBV5-1 and TRBJ2-2; no clear D gene. CDR1 and CDR2 (germline): SGHRS, YFSETQ. Trimming cost V 5 bases and J 5 bases, with 7 bases left between them. The CDR3 runs to 12 residues.

V is TRBV19 and J is TRBJ2-7, with unresolved D. Deletions cut 7 bases from V and 3 bases from J, with 10 bases between. Germline V gives CDR1 LNHDA, CDR2 SQIVND (reference sequence). This CDR3 region has 12 residues. CDR3 bases: TGTGCCAGTACCGGTCCCAACTACGAGCAGTACTTC. This sequence encodes CASTGPNYEQYF.